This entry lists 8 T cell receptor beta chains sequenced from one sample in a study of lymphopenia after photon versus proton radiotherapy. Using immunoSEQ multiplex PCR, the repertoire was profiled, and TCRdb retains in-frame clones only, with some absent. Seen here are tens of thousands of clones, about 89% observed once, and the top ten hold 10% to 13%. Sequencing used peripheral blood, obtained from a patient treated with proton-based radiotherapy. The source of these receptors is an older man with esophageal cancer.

The CDR3 sequence: CASSTLGVGGNTIYF. DNA of the CDR3: TGTGCCAGCAGCACGCTAGGGGTTGGTGGAAACACCATATATTTT. This chain uses TRBV21-1 with TRBJ1-3; the D call in the table, TRBD1, was not verified against the DNA. TRBV21-1 is classified as a pseudogene. The CDR3 contains 15 residues.

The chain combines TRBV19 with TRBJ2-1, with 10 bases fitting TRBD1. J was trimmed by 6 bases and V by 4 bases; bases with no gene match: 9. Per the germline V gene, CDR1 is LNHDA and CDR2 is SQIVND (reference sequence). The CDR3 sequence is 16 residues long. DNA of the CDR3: TGTGCCAGTAGTACGGGACAGGGGATGAATTTCAATGAGCAGTTCTTC. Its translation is CASSTGQGMNFNEQFF. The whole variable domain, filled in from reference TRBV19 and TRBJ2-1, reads DGGITQSPKYLFRKEGQNVTLSCEQNLNHDAMYWYRQDPGQGLRLIYYSQIVNDFQKGDIAEGYSVSREKKESFPLTVTSAQKNPTAFYLCASSTGQGMNFNEQFFGPGTRLTVL.

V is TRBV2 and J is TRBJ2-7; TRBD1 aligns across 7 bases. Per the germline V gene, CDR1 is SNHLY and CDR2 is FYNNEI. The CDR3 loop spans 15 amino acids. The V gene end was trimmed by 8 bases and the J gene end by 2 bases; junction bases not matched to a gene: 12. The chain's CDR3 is CASLYSGTATYEQYF. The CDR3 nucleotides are TGTGCCAGCCTCTACTCCGGGACAGCTACCTACGAGCAGTACTTC.

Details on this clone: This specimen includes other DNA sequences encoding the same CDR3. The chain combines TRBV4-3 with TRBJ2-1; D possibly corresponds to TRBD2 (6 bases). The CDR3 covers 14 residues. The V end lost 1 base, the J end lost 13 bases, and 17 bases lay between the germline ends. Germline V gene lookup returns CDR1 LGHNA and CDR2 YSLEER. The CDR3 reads CASSQAGTLTSQFF. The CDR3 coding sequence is TGCGCCAGCAGCCAAGCGGGGACTCTAACTTCCCAGTTCTTC.

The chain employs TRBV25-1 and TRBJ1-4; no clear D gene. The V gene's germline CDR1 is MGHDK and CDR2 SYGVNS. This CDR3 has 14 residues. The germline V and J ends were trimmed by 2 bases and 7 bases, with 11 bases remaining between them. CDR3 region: CASSELWGTEKLFF. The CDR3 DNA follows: TGTGCCAGCAGTGAACTGTGGGGTACTGAAAAACTGTTTTTT.

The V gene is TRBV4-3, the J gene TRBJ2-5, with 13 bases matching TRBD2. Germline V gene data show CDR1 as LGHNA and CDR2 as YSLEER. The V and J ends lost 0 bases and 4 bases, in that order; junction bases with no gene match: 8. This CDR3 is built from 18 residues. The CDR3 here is CASSQDLGTSGVGETQYF. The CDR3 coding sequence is TGCGCCAGCAGCCAAGATCTGGGGACTAGCGGGGTAGGAGAGACCCAGTACTTC.

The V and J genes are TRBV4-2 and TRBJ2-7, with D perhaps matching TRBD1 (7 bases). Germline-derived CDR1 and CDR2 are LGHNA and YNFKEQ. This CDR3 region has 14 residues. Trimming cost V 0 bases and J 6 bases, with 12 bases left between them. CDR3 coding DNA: TGTGCCAGCAGCCAAGATCAGGGGGGACGCGAGCAGTACTTC. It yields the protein CASSQDQGGREQYF.

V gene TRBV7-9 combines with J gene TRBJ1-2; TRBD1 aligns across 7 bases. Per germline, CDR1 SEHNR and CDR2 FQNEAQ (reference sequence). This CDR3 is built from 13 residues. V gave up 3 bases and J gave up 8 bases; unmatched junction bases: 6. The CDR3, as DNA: TGTGCCAGCAGCTTCGTCAGGGGGAGCGGCTACACCTTC. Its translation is CASSFVRGSGYTF.